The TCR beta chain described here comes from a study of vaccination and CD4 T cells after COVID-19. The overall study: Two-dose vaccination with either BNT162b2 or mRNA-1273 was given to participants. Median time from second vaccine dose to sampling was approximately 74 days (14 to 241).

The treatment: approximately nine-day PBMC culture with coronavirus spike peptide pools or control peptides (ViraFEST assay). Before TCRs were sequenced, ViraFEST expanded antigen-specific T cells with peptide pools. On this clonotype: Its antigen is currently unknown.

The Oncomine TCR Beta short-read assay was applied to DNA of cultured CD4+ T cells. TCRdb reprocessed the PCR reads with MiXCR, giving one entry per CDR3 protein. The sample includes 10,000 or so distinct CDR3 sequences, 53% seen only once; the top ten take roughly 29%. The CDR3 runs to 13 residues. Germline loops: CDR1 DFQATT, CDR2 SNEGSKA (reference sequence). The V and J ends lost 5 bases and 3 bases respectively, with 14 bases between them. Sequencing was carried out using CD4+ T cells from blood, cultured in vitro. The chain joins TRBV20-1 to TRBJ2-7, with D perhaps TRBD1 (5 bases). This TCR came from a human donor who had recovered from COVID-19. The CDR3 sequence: CSAPGLDSYEQYF. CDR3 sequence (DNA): TGCAGTGCTCCAGGGCTTGACAGCTACGAGCAGTACTTC.